A single sample gave rise to the 19 T cell receptor beta chains below, sequenced in a study of neurological immune-mediated disorders. TCRdb reanalysed the 5' RACE reads using MiXCR and keeps one entry per CDR3 protein. The table records approximately 84,000 distinct CDR3 sequences, around 4.7% of them present only once. Time point specified: longitudinal time-point 3. Sequencing used PBMCs. The receptors were gathered from a woman in her sixties or seventies with multiple sclerosis.

This clonotype was observed many times. Here the CDR3 reads CASSLSNLGTGELFF. The CDR3 coding sequence is TGCGCCAGCAGCTTGTCCAACTTAGGGACCGGGGAGCTGTTTTTT. The V call is TRBV5-1, the J call TRBJ2-2; D uncertain. With 1 base removed from V and 5 bases from J, the gap between germline ends came to 12 bases. The germline V gene has CDR1 SGHRS and CDR2 YFSETQ. The CDR3 is made up of 15 amino acids.

This clonotype was seen ten or more times. The chain recombines TRBV20-1 with TRBJ2-3; TRBD2 agrees at 9 bases. Germline V gives CDR1 DFQATT, CDR2 SNEGSKA (reference sequence). J was trimmed by 2 bases and V by 5 bases; bases with no gene match: 8. The CDR3 extends over 15 amino acids. The CDR3 coding sequence is TGCAGTGCTGGGGGAGCGGGGGGCACCACAGATACGCAGTATTTT. Protein product: CSAGGAGGTTDTQYF.

This clonotype was found many times. The rearrangement links TRBV7-2 to TRBJ2-1; D gene uncertain. V lost 4 bases to trimming and J lost 5 bases, with 9 bases between them. CDR1 is SGHTA and CDR2 is FQGNSA in the germline V gene. The CDR3 runs 13 residues. The CDR3 bases are TGTGCCAGCAGCTCTCCAAACAACAATGAGCAGTTCTTC. Translation: CASSSPNNNEQFF.

This clonotype was picked up many times. The chain uses TRBV7-2 and TRBJ2-7; 9 bases align to TRBD1. J was trimmed by 4 bases and V by 8 bases; bases with no gene match: 9. CDR1 is SGHTA and CDR2 is FQGNSA in the germline V gene. The CDR3 has 14 residues. DNA for the CDR3: TGTGCCAGCCGAGAAGGGACAGGGATGTACGAGCAGTACTTC. It translates to CASREGTGMYEQYF.

This clonotype was counted ten times or more. The DNA is omitted, as the CDR3 cannot be located on it reliably, and the CDR3 follows TCRdb's listing. J is TRBJ2-7 and V is TRBV5-1; the D call TRBD1 from the table was never checked on the DNA. The CDR3 totals 15 residues, both ends included. Germline-derived CDR1 and CDR2 are SGHRS and YFSETQ. CDR3 protein: CASSFGPGRTYEQYF.

This clonotype was recorded at least ten times. The rearrangement links TRBV5-6 to TRBJ1-1; D ambiguous. The CDR3 covers 13 residues. V lost 0 bases to trimming and J lost 3 bases, with 6 bases between them. The germline gives CDR1 SGHDT, CDR2 YYEEEE. This CDR3 is CASSLDRDTEAFF. CDR3 nucleotides: TGTGCCAGCAGCTTGGACCGGGACACTGAAGCTTTCTTT.

Ten or more counts support this clonotype. The genes are TRBV12-3 or TRBV12-4 and TRBJ2-5; perhaps TRBD2 as D (5 bases). The CDR3 consists of 14 residues. Trimming stripped 7 bases from V and 5 bases from J, with 17 bases between. The CDR3 is CASTLTNARETQYF. CDR3 DNA sequence: TGTGCCAGCACCCTGACTAACGCGAGGGAGACCCAGTACTTC.

This clonotype appeared many times. This chain uses TRBV28 with TRBJ1-1; D is possibly TRBD1 (6 bases). This CDR3 is 13 amino acids long. The V and J ends lost 5 bases and 5 bases respectively, with 12 bases between them. Germline-derived CDR1 and CDR2 are MDHEN and SYDVKM. The CDR3 DNA is TGTGCCAGCAGTCGAGGGGGTAGGACTGAAGCTTTCTTT. Protein product: CASSRGGRTEAFF.

This clonotype was recorded many times. This chain joins TRBV5-1 and TRBJ1-2; D possibly corresponds to TRBD1 (6 bases). The CDR3 is made up of 13 amino acids. Trimming cost V 3 bases and J 4 bases, with 10 bases left between them. Germline V gene sequence: CDR1 SGHRS, CDR2 YFSETQ. In nucleotides, the CDR3 is TGCGCCAGCAGCTCAACAGGGTCCTATGGCTACACCTTC. It translates to CASSSTGSYGYTF.

The sample holds many counts of this clonotype. The gene calls are TRBV7-8 and TRBJ2-7; D may be TRBD2 (6 bases). From germline, CDR1 is SGHVS and CDR2 FQNEAQ. V was cut by 2 bases and J by 0 bases, with 14 bases left in between. The CDR3 covers 16 residues. In DNA form, the CDR3 reads TGTGCCAGCAGCTTATCAATAGCGGACTACTCCTACGAGCAGTACTTC. Translated, it gives CASSLSIADYSYEQYF.

Many counts were recorded for this clonotype. The chain has TRBV20-1 and TRBJ1-2; D perhaps matches TRBD1 (5 bases). Germline-derived CDR1 and CDR2 are DFQATT and SNEGSKA (reference sequence). The CDR3 covers 13 residues. Trimming stripped 3 bases from V and 1 base from J, with 9 bases between. This chain's CDR3 is CSASSRDNYGYTF. In nucleotides, the CDR3 is TGCAGTGCTAGTTCCAGGGATAACTATGGCTACACCTTC.

In its sample, this clonotype was seen many times. This chain links TRBV20-1 with TRBJ1-3; D gene ambiguous. The CDR3 spans 16 residues. CDR1 DFQATT and CDR2 SNEGSKA come from the germline V gene (reference sequence). V was trimmed by 4 bases and J by 0 bases, leaving 16 bases between them. CDR3 sequence reads: CSAKLWGMRSGNTIYF. The DNA of the CDR3 is TGCAGTGCTAAACTGTGGGGTATGCGCTCTGGAAACACCATATATTTT.

This clonotype was seen ten or more times. The CDR3 nucleotides read TGTGCCAGCACCACAAGACAGGGTCACGAAGCTTTCTTT. Its translation is CASTTRQGHEAFF. The chain joins TRBV3-1 to TRBJ1-1, with 7 bases that match TRBD1. CDR1 is LGHDT and CDR2 is YNNKEL in the germline V gene (reference sequence). After removal of 7 bases from V and 8 bases from J, the junction contained 10 bases not matched to a gene. The CDR3 consists of 13 residues.

This clonotype showed up many times. V gene TRBV20-1 combines with J gene TRBJ2-3; D tentatively fits TRBD1 or TRBD2 (6 bases each). Germline lookup yields CDR1 DFQATT and CDR2 SNEGSKA (reference sequence). V lost 3 bases and J lost 5, with 18 bases in between. The CDR3 spans 15 residues. CDR3 in amino acids: CSASGGWLGGDTQYF. The DNA of the CDR3 is TGCAGTGCTAGCGGGGGCTGGCTGGGTGGAGATACGCAGTATTTT.

This clonotype has a count of ten or more. This chain joins TRBV5-6 and TRBJ1-5, with D possibly matching TRBD1 (5 bases). The CDR3 covers 15 residues. Trimming stripped 4 bases from V and 5 bases from J, with 16 bases between. Germline V lookup: CDR1 SGHDT, CDR2 YYEEEE. The CDR3 nucleotides read TGTGCCAGCAGCCGTTTGACAGCTCCATATCAGCCCCAGCATTTT. Its protein product is CASSRLTAPYQPQHF.

In its sample, this clonotype was seen many times. This chain uses TRBV12-3 or TRBV12-4 with TRBJ1-5; no firm D call. V lost 2 bases to trimming and J lost 4 bases, with 12 bases between them. The CDR3 runs 15 residues. The CDR3 region has the DNA TGTGCCAGCAGTTTACATTCGGGTCTAAATCAGCCCCAGCATTTT. Its translation: CASSLHSGLNQPQHF.

With respect to this clonotype: A read error is possible here, since a much larger clone lies one base away. The V call is TRBV3-1, the J call TRBJ2-1; TRBD1 aligns across 7 bases. The CDR3 consists of 14 residues. CDR1 LGHDT and CDR2 YNNKEL come from the germline V gene (reference sequence). CDR3 in DNA: TGTGCCAGCAGCCACTGGGACAGATACAATGAGCGGTTCTTC. Protein sequence: CASSHWDRYNERFF.

This clonotype appeared many times. The V call is TRBV6-5, the J call TRBJ1-1; D gene uncertain. Per germline, CDR1 MNHEY and CDR2 SVGAGI. V was pared by 2 bases and J by 5 bases, with 12 bases between. The CDR3 sequence is 14 residues long. The DNA of the CDR3 is TGTGCCAGCAGTTACGGACTCGGTTGGACTGAAGCTTTCTTT. Translating it yields CASSYGLGWTEAFF.

This clonotype was seen many times. The chain carries TRBV7-9 and TRBJ2-6; D call uncertain. The CDR3 sequence is 14 residues long. V lost 2 bases and J 1 base, leaving 3 bases between the germline ends. Germline loops: CDR1 SEHNR, CDR2 FQNEAQ (reference sequence). CDR3 sequence: CASSLTSGANVLTF. As DNA, the CDR3 is TGTGCCAGCAGCTTAACGTCTGGGGCCAACGTCCTGACTTTC.